The 17 T cell receptor beta chains given below trace back to one sample, sequenced in a study of T cells in Graves' hyperthyroidism and ophthalmopathy. Researchers took RNA transcripts and amplified the TCR beta CDR3 regions from them. In the first-round RT-PCR of the TCR CDR3, the HTBI primer set was used. MiXCR, run by TCRdb on the multiplex PCR reads, gives a single entry per CDR3 protein. Altogether 400,000 to 450,000 distinct CDR3 sequences are present, roughly 14% being singletons, with the ten largest covering roughly 13%. The sample taken for sequencing was blood. Source of these receptors: a man in his late teens or twenties with Graves' ophthalmopathy.

This clonotype was detected only a few times. The V call is TRBV20-1, the J call TRBJ1-6; the D is unclear. Germline CDR1 is DFQATT and CDR2 is SNEGSKA (reference sequence). The CDR3 consists of 17 residues. V lost 0 bases and J 0 bases, leaving 12 bases between the germline ends. The CDR3 region has the DNA TGCAGTGCTAGAGATTTCGACGAGAGCTCCTATAATTCACCCCTCCACTTT. This gives the protein CSARDFDESSYNSPLHF.

The chain has TRBV19 and TRBJ1-5, with 10 bases that match TRBD1. V was clipped by 6 bases and J by 6 bases; unmatched bases: 8. The CDR3 consists of 15 residues. Germline V gene sequence: CDR1 LNHDA, CDR2 SQIVND (reference sequence). CDR3 in DNA: TGTGCCAGTAGGAGACCGGGACAGGGGCCTCAGCCCCAGCATTTT. As protein: CASRRPGQGPQPQHF.

This clonotype was seen at least ten times. V is TRBV6-1 and J is TRBJ1-1; D is unresolved. This CDR3 is 15 amino acids long. The germline V and J ends were trimmed by 6 bases and 0 bases, with 14 bases remaining between them. Germline CDR1 and CDR2: MNHNS and SASEGT. This CDR3 reads CASRVGRSLNTEAFF. CDR3 DNA: TGTGCCAGCAGGGTCGGGCGCTCCTTGAACACTGAAGCTTTCTTT.

This rearrangement joins TRBV6-9 to TRBJ2-7; TRBD2 matches 8 bases. Germline loops: CDR1 MNHGY, CDR2 SVAAGI. With V trimmed by 3 bases and J by 0 bases, 10 bases remained unmatched. CDR3 size: 17 residues. The CDR3 loop is CASSYGGGTVLSYEQYF. The CDR3 DNA sequence: TGTGCCAGCAGTTACGGCGGGGGGACCGTCCTCTCCTACGAGCAGTACTTC.

The chain links TRBV7-9 to TRBJ2-1, with 10 positions matching TRBD1. With 4 bases clipped from V and 6 bases from J, the junction kept 6 bases outside the gene matches. This CDR3 has 15 amino acids. Germline V gives CDR1 SEHNR, CDR2 FQNEAQ (reference sequence). The CDR3 sequence is CASSSGTGACNEQFF. The CDR3 region has the DNA TGTGCCAGCAGCTCTGGGACAGGGGCCTGCAATGAGCAGTTCTTC.

This clonotype has ten or more counts. The gene calls are TRBV4-2 and TRBJ2-3, with 11 bases that match TRBD2. Per the germline V gene, CDR1 is LGHNA and CDR2 is YNFKEQ. The ends lost 2 bases at V and 6 bases at J; junction bases unmatched: 16. The CDR3 has 19 residues. The CDR3 sequence is CASSQMITTSGTPHDTQYF. CDR3 DNA: TGTGCCAGCAGCCAAATGATAACGACTAGCGGGACGCCTCATGATACGCAGTATTTT.

Ten or more counts support this clonotype. The V call is TRBV10-1, the J call TRBJ1-2, with no clear D. The ends were cut back, 0 bases at V and 2 bases at J, with 4 bases in the middle. CDR1 and CDR2 from the germline V gene are WNHNN and SYGVQD (reference sequence). The CDR3 is made up of 13 amino acids. CDR3 residues: CASSESDNYGYTF. The CDR3 nucleotides read TGCGCCAGCAGTGAGTCGGACAACTATGGCTACACCTTC.

This clonotype came up many times. The V and J genes are TRBV9 and TRBJ2-5; 10 bases agree with TRBD1. Germline V gives CDR1 SGDLS, CDR2 YYNGEE. V was pared by 9 bases and J by 4 bases, with 9 bases of the junction left unmatched. This CDR3 comprises 14 residues. The CDR3 DNA sequence: TGTGCCACGGCCCCCGGGACAGGGGTAGAGACCCAGTACTTC. Residues: CATAPGTGVETQYF.

This clonotype was counted between two and nine times. This chain connects TRBV27 to TRBJ2-5; no firm D call. This CDR3 is 14 amino acids long. Trimming removed 5 bases from V and 0 bases from J, with 10 bases in between. The V gene's germline CDR1 is MNHEY and CDR2 SMNVEV (reference sequence). This CDR3 is CASSPDWYQETQYF. For the CDR3, the DNA is TGTGCCAGCAGTCCGGATTGGTACCAAGAGACCCAGTACTTC.

Points on this clonotype: A much larger clone lies one base from this, so it may be a read error. The chain employs TRBV12-3 or TRBV12-4 and TRBJ2-1; 7 nucleotides align to TRBD1. This CDR3 is 15 amino acids long. Here the CDR3 reads CASSLRDRGYNDQFF. The DNA for the CDR3 is TGTGCCAGCAGTTTAAGGGACAGAGGCTACAATGACCAGTTCTTC.

There are many counts of this clonotype. The J gene is TRBJ2-1, the V gene TRBV11-1; TRBD2 matches 9 bases. Germline assignment: CDR1 SGHAT and CDR2 FQDESV (reference sequence). The CDR3 has 16 amino acids. The ends lost 3 bases at V and 0 bases at J; junction bases unmatched: 3. CDR3 bases: TGTGCCAGCAGCTTCCCAGCGGGAGGCTCCTACAATGAGCAGTTCTTC. It translates to CASSFPAGGSYNEQFF. The complete variable domain, with remaining parts taken from reference TRBV11-1 and TRBJ2-1, reads EAEVAQSPRYKITEKSQAVAFWCDPISGHATLYWYRQILGQGPELLVQFQDESVVDDSQLPKDRFSAERLKGVDSTLKIQPAELGDSAMYLCASSFPAGGSYNEQFFGPGTRLTVL.

This clonotype came up many times. The rearrangement links TRBV11-2 to TRBJ2-7; the match to TRBD1 covers 8 bases. CDR1 and CDR2 from the germline V gene are SGHAT and FQNNGV. This CDR3 comprises 15 residues. The V gene end was trimmed by 3 bases and the J gene end by 4 bases; junction bases not matched to a gene: 8. DNA for the CDR3: TGTGCCAGCAGCTTGGGGACAGGAGACTGGTACGAGCAGTACTTC. Its translation is CASSLGTGDWYEQYF.

This clonotype was picked up many times. The chain employs TRBV11-3 and TRBJ2-2; TRBD2 matches 13 bases. Trimming cost V 4 bases and J 3 bases; bases outside gene matches: 2. Germline loops: CDR1 SGHNT, CDR2 YENEEA. CDR3 length equals 16 residues. The CDR3 nucleotides are TGTGCCAGCAGCTCAGGACTAGCGGGAGACACCGGGGAGCTGTTTTTT. This sequence encodes CASSSGLAGDTGELFF. Together with reference TRBV11-3 and TRBJ2-2, the CDR3 gives the full variable domain: EAGVVQSPRYKIIEKKQPVAFWCNPISGHNTLYWYLQNLGQGPELLIRYENEEAVDDSQLPKDRFSAERLKGVDSTLKIQPAELGDSAVYLCASSSGLAGDTGELFFGEGSRLTVL.

This clonotype was seen repeatedly, ten times or more. The gene calls are TRBV27 and TRBJ1-2; D gene uncertain. The CDR3 runs 14 residues. Germline assignment: CDR1 MNHEY and CDR2 SMNVEV (reference sequence). The V gene lost 4 bases and the J gene lost 2 bases, with 11 bases spanning the gap. CDR3 loop: CASSSPDGNYGYTF. CDR3 nucleotide sequence: TGTGCCAGCAGTTCCCCGGACGGGAACTATGGCTACACCTTC.

This clonotype was observed at least ten times. The chain carries TRBV30 and TRBJ1-1; maybe TRBD1 (5 bases). The CDR3 contains 14 residues. Looked up from germline, CDR1 is GTSNPN and CDR2 is SVGIG (reference sequence). V was trimmed by 2 bases and J by 1 base, leaving 11 bases between them. CDR3 loop: CAWSIGTANTEAFF. The CDR3 nucleotides read TGTGCCTGGAGTATCGGGACGGCGAACACTGAAGCTTTCTTT.

J is TRBJ2-7 and V is TRBV3-1; D possibly matches TRBD1 or TRBD2 (5 bases each). In germline, CDR1 is LGHDT, CDR2 YNNKEL (reference sequence). With 4 bases removed from V and 3 bases from J, the gap between germline ends came to 28 bases. This CDR3 is 19 amino acids long. The CDR3 sequence: CASSRLGPKGVSGFYEQYF. CDR3 DNA sequence: TGTGCCAGCAGCCGCCTAGGTCCGAAAGGGGTGTCGGGGTTCTACGAGCAGTACTTC.

V usage is TRBV15 and J usage is TRBJ2-7, with D perhaps matching TRBD2 (7 bases). CDR3 length: 14 amino acids. Germline V lookup: CDR1 LNHNV, CDR2 YYDKDF (reference sequence). Trimming took 5 bases from V and 4 from J, leaving 15 bases between them. CDR3 DNA sequence: TGTGCCACCAGCGCTAAGGGGGGGGGGTACGAGCAGTACTTC. This encodes CATSAKGGGYEQYF.